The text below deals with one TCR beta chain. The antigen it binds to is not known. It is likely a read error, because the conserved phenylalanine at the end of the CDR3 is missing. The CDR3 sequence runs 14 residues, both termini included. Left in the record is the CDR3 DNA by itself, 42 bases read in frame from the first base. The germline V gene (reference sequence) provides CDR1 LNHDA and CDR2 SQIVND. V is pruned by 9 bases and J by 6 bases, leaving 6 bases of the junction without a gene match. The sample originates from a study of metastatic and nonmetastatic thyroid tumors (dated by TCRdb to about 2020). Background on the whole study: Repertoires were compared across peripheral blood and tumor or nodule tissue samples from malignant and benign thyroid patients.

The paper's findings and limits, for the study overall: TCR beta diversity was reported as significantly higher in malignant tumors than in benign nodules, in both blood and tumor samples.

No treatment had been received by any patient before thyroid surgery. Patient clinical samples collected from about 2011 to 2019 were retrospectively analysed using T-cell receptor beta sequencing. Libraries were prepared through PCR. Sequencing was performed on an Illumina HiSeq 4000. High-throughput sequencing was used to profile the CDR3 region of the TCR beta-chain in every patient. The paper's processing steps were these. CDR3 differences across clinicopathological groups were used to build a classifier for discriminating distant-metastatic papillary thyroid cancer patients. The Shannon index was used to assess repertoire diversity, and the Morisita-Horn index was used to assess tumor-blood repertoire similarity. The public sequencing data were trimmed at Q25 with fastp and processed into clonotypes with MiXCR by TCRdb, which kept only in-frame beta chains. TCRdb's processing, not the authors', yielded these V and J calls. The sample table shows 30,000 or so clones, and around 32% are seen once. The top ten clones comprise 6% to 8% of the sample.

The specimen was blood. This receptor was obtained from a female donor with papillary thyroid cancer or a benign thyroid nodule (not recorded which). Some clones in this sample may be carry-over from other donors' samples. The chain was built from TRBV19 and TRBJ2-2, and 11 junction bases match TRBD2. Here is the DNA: TGTGCCAGCAGGACTAGCGGGCTCCCCGGGGAGCTGTTTTTA. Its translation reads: CASRTSGLPGELFL.